These 14 T cell receptor beta chains were all obtained from the same sample, sequenced in a study of CD8 T cells in ankylosing spondylitis. TCRdb re-derived calls from the 5' RACE reads in MiXCR, one entry per CDR3 protein. The sample includes some 800,000 distinct CDR3 sequences, about 12% of them seen just once. General study results and limits: Typical of ankylosing spondylitis blood, it appeared, was a TCR beta motif of eight highly homologous variants.

These receptors' targets are unknown. The source material was blood, either unsorted or a sorted T cell fraction (not recorded which). These receptors all stem from a male donor with ankylosing spondylitis.

This clonotype was observed many times. The chain recombines TRBV6-5 with TRBJ1-2, with D possibly being TRBD1 (5 bases). Trimming took 4 bases from V and 3 from J, leaving 9 bases between them. This CDR3 is 13 amino acids long. The germline gives CDR1 MNHEY, CDR2 SVGAGI. The CDR3 nucleotides are TGTGCCAGCAGTTCCAGGGAGGACTATGGCTACACCTTC. The encoded protein is CASSSREDYGYTF.

V usage is TRBV12-3 or TRBV12-4 and J usage is TRBJ1-4, with D uncertain. Deletions cut 4 bases from V and 8 bases from J, with 20 bases between. The length of the CDR3 is 16 residues. The CDR3 bases are TGTGCCAGCAGTTCCTCCACCAAGGACTTGGGGGAAAAACTGTTTTTT. This codes for CASSSSTKDLGEKLFF.

This clonotype was found a few times. This chain links TRBV12-3 or TRBV12-4 with TRBJ2-1; D gene ambiguous. The V end was cut by 6 bases, the J end by 9 bases, with 15 bases between. The CDR3 has 13 residues. In nucleotides, the CDR3 is TGTGCCAGCAGCCTCGTGTTAGGGCCTGAGCAGTTCTTC. It encodes CASSLVLGPEQFF.

In regard to this clonotype: This may be a read error, as it is one base from a much larger clone. V gene TRBV20-1 combines with J gene TRBJ1-1; unclear D gene. CDR3 length equals 11 residues. Looked up from germline, CDR1 is DFQATT and CDR2 is SNEGSKA (reference sequence). CDR3 protein: CGQERNTKAFF. In nucleotides, the CDR3 is TGCGGCCAAGAGCGAAACACTAAAGCTTTCTTT.

In this sample, this clonotype turned up a few times. The chain joins TRBV7-2 to TRBJ1-5; possibly TRBD1 for D (6 bases). The CDR3 totals 16 residues. Germline CDR1 SGHTA, CDR2 FQGNSA. Trimming removed 1 base at V and 4 bases at J, with 14 bases between. CDR3 protein: CASSLVSVDSNQPQHF. CDR3 bases: TGTGCCAGCAGCTTAGTCTCGGTGGACAGTAATCAGCCCCAGCATTTT. Supplemented by reference TRBV7-2 and TRBJ1-5, the full variable domain reads GAGVSQSPSNKVTEKGKDVELRCDPISGHTALYWYRQSLGQGLEFLIYFQGNSAPDKSGLPSDRFSAERTGGSVSTLTIQRTQQEDSAVYLCASSLVSVDSNQPQHFGDGTRLSIL.

The chain carries TRBV15 and TRBJ1-5; 8 bases map to TRBD1. The V segment lost 5 bases and the J segment 3 bases; nucleotides outside the gene matches: 6. The CDR3 runs 15 residues. Germline CDR1 and CDR2: LNHNV and YYDKDF (reference sequence). The CDR3 spells CATSRLDRDNQPQHF. The CDR3 DNA follows: TGTGCCACCAGCCGCTTGGACAGGGACAATCAGCCCCAGCATTTT.

About this clonotype: Germline and junction disagree at one end, which may indicate a read error. The CDR3 sequence: CASTLEPPQNGELFF. CDR3 DNA: TGCGCCAGCACCTTGGAGCCCCCTCAGAACGGGGAGCTGTTTTTT. This chain connects TRBV5-1 to TRBJ2-2; D is uncertain. The CDR3 covers 15 residues. From germline, CDR1 is SGHRS and CDR2 YFSETQ.

This clonotype occurred many times. The chain uses TRBV12-3 or TRBV12-4 and TRBJ2-2; D not certain. CDR3 length equals 13 residues. Trimming removed 5 bases from V and 4 bases from J, with 8 bases in between. CDR3 in DNA: TGTGCCAGCAGTCCGGCGCGCACCGGGGAGCTGTTTTTT. Translated, it gives CASSPARTGELFF.

V and J are TRBV7-9 and TRBJ2-1; D is uncertain. Trimming stripped 2 bases from V and 10 bases from J, with 9 bases between. The CDR3 has 12 amino acids. The germline V gene has CDR1 SEHNR and CDR2 FQNEAQ (reference sequence). DNA of the CDR3: TGTGCCAGCAGCTTATCGGAAAGGGAGCAGTTCTTC. Its protein is CASSLSEREQFF.

This clonotype was detected only a few times. This chain connects TRBV5-1 to TRBJ2-3; D is perhaps TRBD1 (6 bases). CDR1 and CDR2 (germline): SGHRS, YFSETQ. The ends were cut back, 0 bases at V and 3 bases at J, with 14 bases in the middle. The CDR3 totals 16 residues. The CDR3, as DNA: TGCGCCAGCAGCTTGGCCACACAGGGAGTTACAGATACGCAGTATTTT. Encoded protein: CASSLATQGVTDTQYF.

V gene TRBV4-1 combines with J gene TRBJ1-2; no definite D call. Germline V gene lookup returns CDR1 MGHRA and CDR2 YSYEKL. The germline V and J ends were trimmed by 5 bases and 8 bases, with 24 bases remaining between them. This CDR3 spans 16 amino acids. As DNA, the CDR3 is TGCGCCAGCAGCGCTACGATATCACGGCTGATTCGGGGCTACACCTTC. Its protein is CASSATISRLIRGYTF.

This clonotype has at least ten counts. The chain is built from TRBV20-1 and TRBJ2-1; 10 positions agree with TRBD2. The CDR3 length is 15 residues. Germline V gives CDR1 DFQATT, CDR2 SNEGSKA (reference sequence). Trimming removed 2 bases from V and 0 bases from J; junction bases left unmatched: 1. This chain's CDR3 is CSARSSGSSYNEQFF. DNA of the CDR3: TGCAGTGCTAGATCTAGCGGGAGCTCCTACAATGAGCAGTTCTTC.

The rearrangement links TRBV5-1 to TRBJ1-1; 7 bases match TRBD1. V lost 4 bases to trimming and J lost 4 bases; unmatched junction nucleotides: 7. The CDR3 runs 14 residues. In germline, CDR1 is SGHRS, CDR2 YFSETQ. DNA for the CDR3: TGCGCCAGCAGCCCGGACAGGTTGGGCACTGAAGCTTTCTTT. Its protein product is CASSPDRLGTEAFF.

This clonotype was detected a few times. The chain carries TRBV11-3 and TRBJ2-5; D unresolved. The V gene lost 5 bases and the J gene lost 5 bases, with 9 bases spanning the gap. The CDR3 is 12 amino acids. Germline V CDR1 and CDR2: SGHNT, YENEEA. In DNA, the CDR3 is TGTGCCAGCAGCACCAGTCATGAGACCCAGTACTTC. Its translation is CASSTSHETQYF.